This T cell receptor (beta chain) was documented in a study of Ad26.COV2.S vaccination and SARS-CoV-2 variants (dated by TCRdb to about 2021). About the study as a whole: Donors in the vaccine arm were drawn from COV1001, a multicentre, randomized, double-blind, placebo-controlled phase I-IIa trial testing Ad26.COV2.S in healthy adults. Participants in the trial were split at random into five groups of five each, receiving low-dose or high-dose Ad26.COV2.S once or twice, or else placebo on both occasions. A total of approximately 32 samples were included in the TCR-sequenced set, comprising approximately 20 Ad26.COV2.S vaccine recipients, 5 placebo recipients and 8 SARS-CoV-2 convalescent individuals. Ad26.COV2.S was administered intramuscularly at 5 x 10^10 or 1 x 10^11 viral particles, either as a single shot or as two shots given 56 days apart. The specificity and breadth of SARS-CoV-2-reactive T cell receptors after Ad26.COV2.S vaccination were assessed by TCRbeta repertoire sequencing. Investigators remained blinded to trial group allocation during experiments and outcome assessment.

With regard to this clone: Its antigen remains undetermined. No base qualities exist here, and no much larger clone lies one base off it.

V is clipped by 3 bases and J by 6 bases, and the sequence between their germline boundaries is 18 bases long. Taken from the germline V gene, the CDR1 and CDR2 loops are KGHDR and SFDVKD. From cysteine to phenylalanine, the CDR3 is 16 amino acids long. The DNA shown is the 48-base CDR3, in frame from base 1. Paper-wide results and their limitations: Spike-specific TCR breadth was higher in Ad26.COV2.S recipients than in placebo recipients (P = 0.0014). The study was not powered to compare responses between vaccine doses or regimens. After vaccination, substantial breadth of spike-specific CD8+ and CD4+ T cell responses was reported. Vaccine and placebo recipients had similar non-spike TCR breadth, a finding consistent with the vaccine containing only spike. According to the authors, total T cell responses may have been underestimated by the TCR breadth and depth analyses.

The immunoSEQ Assay was used to sequence TCRbeta CDR3 regions. After extraction, genomic DNA underwent amplification by bias-controlled multiplex PCR, followed by high-throughput sequencing. From the authors' description of their analysis: Collapsing and filtering of sequences were performed to quantify the absolute abundance of each unique TCRbeta CDR3 region. T cell fraction was estimated by normalization of TCRbeta template counts to usable DNA, with usable DNA being measured through amplification of reference genes present in all nucleated cells. Repertoire TCRs were annotated as SARS-CoV-2-specific when V gene, CDR3 amino acid sequence and J gene were exactly matched to a known reactive TCR set. The reference SARS-CoV-2 TCR set was derived from MIRA and filtered for enrichment in COVID-19-positive ImmuneCODE repertoires, a step that removed public or cross-reactive TCRs. Drawing on the MIRA antigens, annotated TCRs were analysed further at the level of specific ORF or position within ORF. Breadth was defined as the number of annotated unique rearrangements divided by the total number of unique productive rearrangements, and depth was defined as the summed frequency of the annotated unique rearrangements. Group comparisons of TCR breadth used two-sided Wilcoxon rank-sum tests. The table comes from immuneACCESS by way of TCRdb, which keeps in-frame sequences with V and J called. Part of the clones is missing from these tables; in studies checked, under half for an unresolved V gene and the rest for unknown reasons. V, J and clone size are those of that table, while D and trimming were read from the DNA. Counted in this sample were approximately 420,000 clones; 75% to 90% of them appeared once. Clones ranked in the top ten supply 3.5% of the sample.

The sample's treatment or condition label is to be understood as: 15 to 20 received Ad26.COV2.S at low or high dose, single or two shots; 5 received placebo; per-sample allocation not given. Repertoires of vaccine and placebo recipients were sequenced from samples collected on day 63 after the first injection. In Cohort 1b, 20 to 25 adults aged 18-55 years were enrolled at a single site in Boston, USA, between 29 July and 7 August 2020. Ad26.COV2.S was a replication-incompetent adenovirus type 26 vector expressing a prefusion-stabilized SARS-CoV-2 spike protein from the original Wuhan strain. The sequences come from peripheral blood, collected in a trial of Ad26.COV2.S vaccine versus placebo. Recombination linked TRBV24-1 to TRBJ2-3; TRBD1 is a weak D gene call, 5 bases matching. This receptor was obtained from a person aged 18-65 years who received the Ad26.COV2.S COVID-19 vaccine or a placebo. The CDR3 sequence is CATSDPTTDDSDTQYF. The bases are TGTGCCACCAGTGATCCAACGACAGATGACTCGGATACGCAGTATTTT.